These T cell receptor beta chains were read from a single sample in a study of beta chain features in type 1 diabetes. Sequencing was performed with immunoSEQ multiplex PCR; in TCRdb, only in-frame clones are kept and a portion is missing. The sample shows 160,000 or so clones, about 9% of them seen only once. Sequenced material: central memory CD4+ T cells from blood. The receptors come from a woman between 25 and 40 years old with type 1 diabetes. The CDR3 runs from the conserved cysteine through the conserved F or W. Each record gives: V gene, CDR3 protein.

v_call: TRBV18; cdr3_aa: CASSPPLAAEAFF
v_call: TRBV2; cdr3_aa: CASSPRDRATNTGELFF
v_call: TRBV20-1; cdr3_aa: CSALGSTEAFF
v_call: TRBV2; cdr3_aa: CASSQEGLVSANEQFF
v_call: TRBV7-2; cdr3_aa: CASSPTDRGELFF
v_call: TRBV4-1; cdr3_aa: CASSYSRPKTGTRGTGELFF
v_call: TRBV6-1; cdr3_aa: CASSEALTGGETQYF
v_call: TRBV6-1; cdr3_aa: CASSGRGVPDTQYF
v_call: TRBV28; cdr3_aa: CASSLTGSYNEQFF
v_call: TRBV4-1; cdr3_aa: CASSQNTGTLFF
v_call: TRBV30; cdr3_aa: CASRTTGEDYGYTF
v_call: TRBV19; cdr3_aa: CASSTPSEGRPQHF
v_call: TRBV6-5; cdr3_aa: CASRNGRSYNEQFF
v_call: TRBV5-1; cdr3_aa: CASSFNGDNEQFF
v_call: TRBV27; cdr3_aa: CASSFSPDRYTEAFF
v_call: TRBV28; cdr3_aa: CASRRGGTENQPQHF
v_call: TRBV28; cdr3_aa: CASSLAGMVAASTDTQYF
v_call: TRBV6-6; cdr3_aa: CASSYGDRTNEKLFF
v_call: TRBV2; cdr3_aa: CASRSGLSNQPQHF
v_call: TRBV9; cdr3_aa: CASSVTPAGQRELFF
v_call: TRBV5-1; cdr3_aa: CASSPGTVNGQETQYF
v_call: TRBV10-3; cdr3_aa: CAISESATSGSREQYF
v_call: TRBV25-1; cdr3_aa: CASSERGSEAFF
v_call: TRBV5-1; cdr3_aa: CASTTGDSTDTQYF
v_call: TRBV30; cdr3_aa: CAFTTGGAGEQYF
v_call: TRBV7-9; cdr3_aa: CASSFGAGSGNTIYF
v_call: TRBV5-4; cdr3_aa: CASSLDLSGYEQYF
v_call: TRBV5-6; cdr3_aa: CASSSTGTGSYGYTF
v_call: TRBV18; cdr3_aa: CASSPEQGDTGELFF
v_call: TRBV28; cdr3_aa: CASSPPDSRRTF
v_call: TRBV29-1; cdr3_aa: CSVGNRGVSTEAFF
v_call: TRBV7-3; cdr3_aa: CASSSQGRTEAFF
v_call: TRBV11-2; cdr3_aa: CASSLDRESRLQETQYF
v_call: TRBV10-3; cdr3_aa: CAIRTSGSDTEAFF
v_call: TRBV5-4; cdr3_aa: CASHDRGILNNEQFF
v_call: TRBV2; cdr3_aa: CASSDQGQIGYTF
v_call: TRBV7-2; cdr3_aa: CASSQHREETQYF
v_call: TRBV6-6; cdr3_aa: CASQNTGELFF
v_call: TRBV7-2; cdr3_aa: CASSYLSGSYEQYF
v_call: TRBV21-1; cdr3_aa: CASSNNNALRGTETQYF
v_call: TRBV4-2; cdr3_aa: CASSVRDRGFDNEQFF
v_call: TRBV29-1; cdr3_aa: CSGTGQGREQYF
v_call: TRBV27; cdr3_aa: CASSLTRGLSYEQYF
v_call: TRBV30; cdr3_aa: CAWNGQGAAGNTIYF
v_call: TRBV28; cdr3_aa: CASTPDSSSYEQYF
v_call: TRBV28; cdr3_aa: CASSLSLRGTNYGYTF
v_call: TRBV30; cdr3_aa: CARGGVGAAEAFF
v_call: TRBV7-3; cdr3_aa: CASSLGTSGSEQYF